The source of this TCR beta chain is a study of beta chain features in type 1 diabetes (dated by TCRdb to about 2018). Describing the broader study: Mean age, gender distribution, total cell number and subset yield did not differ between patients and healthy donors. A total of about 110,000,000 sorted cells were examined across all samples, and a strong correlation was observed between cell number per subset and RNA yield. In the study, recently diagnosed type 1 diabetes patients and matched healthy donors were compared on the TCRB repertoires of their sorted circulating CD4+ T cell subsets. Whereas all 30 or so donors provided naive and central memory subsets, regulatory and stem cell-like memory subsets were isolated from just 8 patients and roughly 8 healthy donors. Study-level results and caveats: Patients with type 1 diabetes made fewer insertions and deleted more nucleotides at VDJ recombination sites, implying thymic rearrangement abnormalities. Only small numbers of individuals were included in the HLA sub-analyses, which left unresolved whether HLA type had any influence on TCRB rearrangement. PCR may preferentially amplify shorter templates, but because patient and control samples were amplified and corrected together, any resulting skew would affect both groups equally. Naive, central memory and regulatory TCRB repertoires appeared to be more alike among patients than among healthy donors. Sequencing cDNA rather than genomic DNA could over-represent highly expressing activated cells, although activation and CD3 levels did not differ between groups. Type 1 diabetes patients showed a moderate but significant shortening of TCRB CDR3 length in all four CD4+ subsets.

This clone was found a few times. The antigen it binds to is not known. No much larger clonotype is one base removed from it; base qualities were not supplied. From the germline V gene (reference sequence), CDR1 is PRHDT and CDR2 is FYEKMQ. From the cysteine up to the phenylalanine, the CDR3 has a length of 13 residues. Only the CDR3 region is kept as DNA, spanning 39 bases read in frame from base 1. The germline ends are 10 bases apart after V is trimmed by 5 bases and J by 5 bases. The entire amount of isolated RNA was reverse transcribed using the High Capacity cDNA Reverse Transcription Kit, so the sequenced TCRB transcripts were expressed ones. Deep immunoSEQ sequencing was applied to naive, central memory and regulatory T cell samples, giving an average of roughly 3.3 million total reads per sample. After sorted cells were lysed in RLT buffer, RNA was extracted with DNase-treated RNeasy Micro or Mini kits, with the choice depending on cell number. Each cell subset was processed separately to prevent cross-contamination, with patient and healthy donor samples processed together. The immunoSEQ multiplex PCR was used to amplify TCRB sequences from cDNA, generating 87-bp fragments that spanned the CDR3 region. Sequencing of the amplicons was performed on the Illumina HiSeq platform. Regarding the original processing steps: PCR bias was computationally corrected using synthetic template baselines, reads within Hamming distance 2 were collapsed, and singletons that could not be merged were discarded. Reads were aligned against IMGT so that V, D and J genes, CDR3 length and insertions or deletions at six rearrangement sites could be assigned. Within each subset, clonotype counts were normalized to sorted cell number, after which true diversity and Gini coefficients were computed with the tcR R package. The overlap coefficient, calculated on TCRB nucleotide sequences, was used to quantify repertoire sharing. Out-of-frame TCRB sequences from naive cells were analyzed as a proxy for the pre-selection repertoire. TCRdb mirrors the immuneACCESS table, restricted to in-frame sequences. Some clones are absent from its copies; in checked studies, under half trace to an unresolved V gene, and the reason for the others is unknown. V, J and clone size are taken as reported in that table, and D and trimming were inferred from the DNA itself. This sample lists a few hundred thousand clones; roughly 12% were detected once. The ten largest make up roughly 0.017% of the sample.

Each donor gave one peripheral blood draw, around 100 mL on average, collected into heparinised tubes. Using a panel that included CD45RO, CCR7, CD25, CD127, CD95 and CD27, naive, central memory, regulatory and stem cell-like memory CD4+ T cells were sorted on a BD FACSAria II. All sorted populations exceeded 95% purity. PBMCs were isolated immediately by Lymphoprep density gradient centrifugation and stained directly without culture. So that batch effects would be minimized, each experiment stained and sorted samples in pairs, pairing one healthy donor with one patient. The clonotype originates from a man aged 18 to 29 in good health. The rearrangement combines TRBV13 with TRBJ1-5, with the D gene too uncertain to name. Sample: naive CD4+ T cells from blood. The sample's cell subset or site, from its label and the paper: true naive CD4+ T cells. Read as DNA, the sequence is TGTGCCAGCAGCCACGACCTAGATCAGCCCCAGCATTTT. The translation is CASSHDLDQPQHF.